Listed below are T cell receptor beta chains from one sample, sequenced in a study of blood T cell repertoires in COVID-19. TCRdb's copy holds only in-frame clones and misses some; the assay was immunoSEQ multiplex PCR. The data contain fewer than 200,000 clones, around 90% of them singletons. Sequencing used peripheral blood. These receptor sequences come from a woman aged 55-70 years who had recovered from COVID-19. Both conserved end residues are part of each CDR3. The order of the fields is clone size, D gene, V gene, J gene, CDR3 DNA, CDR3 protein. A D gene is named only where the DNA matches it firmly. Only some rows state a clone size, as once, few, many or a class for expanded clones.

>.|TRBD2|TRBV28|TRBJ2-1
TGTGCCAGCAGCCCCGGAGCGGGGGGGCCTTACAATGAGCAGTTCTTC
CASSPGAGGPYNEQFF
>.|TRBD1|TRBV5-1|TRBJ2-2
TGCGCCAGCAGCCATAACAGGGGCAGCACCGGGGAGCTGTTTTTT
CASSHNRGSTGELFF
>once|.|TRBV5-1|TRBJ2-7
TGCGCCAGCAGCCTAACGGAAGCCCCGAGGCACGAGCAGTACTTC
CASSLTEAPRHEQYF
>once|TRBD2|TRBV4-2|TRBJ2-7
TGTGCCAGCAGCCTAGGGGCTAGCGGGCAATACGAGCAGTACTTC
CASSLGASGQYEQYF
>once|TRBD1|TRBV27|TRBJ1-6
TGTGCCAGCACCATAATGAGGGGGCTTAATTCACCCCTCCACTTT
CASTIMRGLNSPLHF
>.|.|TRBV13|TRBJ1-6
TGTGCCAGCAGCTTTAGCTCGAGCTCCTATAATTCACCCCTCCACTTT
CASSFSSSSYNSPLHF
>.|TRBD1|TRBV6-6|TRBJ2-3
TGTGCCATTACCCGGGACAGGGGAACAGATACGCAGTATTTT
CAITRDRGTDTQYF
>.|TRBD1|TRBV30|TRBJ1-2
TGTGCCTGGAGTGGGACAGGGGGTCTTGGCTACACCTTC
CAWSGTGGLGYTF
>.|TRBD2|TRBV5-1|TRBJ2-4
TGCGCCAGCAGCTACAAAAGCCCTAGCGGGGGGTCTCTAGCCAAAAACATTCAGTACTTC
CASSYKSPSGGSLAKNIQYF
>.|TRBD2|TRBV11-2|TRBJ2-5
TGTGCCAGCAGCTTAGCGGGGGGGGGAGGAGAGACCCAGTACTTC
CASSLAGGGGETQYF
>.|TRBD2|TRBV11-2|TRBJ2-1
TGTGCCAGCAGGAGGCCGGGGGACTACTCCTACAATGAGCAGTTCTTC
CASRRPGDYSYNEQFF
>.|TRBD2|TRBV9|TRBJ2-5
TGTGCCAGCAGCGCCCATAGCGGGGTGGAGACCCAGTACTTC
CASSAHSGVETQYF
>.|TRBD2|TRBV28|TRBJ2-2
TGTGCCAGCAGTTCCGGGACTAGCGGGGGGGCCACCGGGGAGCTGTTTTTT
CASSSGTSGGATGELFF
>once|TRBD1|TRBV5-1|TRBJ2-1
TGCGCCAGCAGGCCAGGACAGGGGAACTACAATGAGCAGTTCTTC
CASRPGQGNYNEQFF
>.|.|TRBV5-4|TRBJ2-3
TGTGCCAGCAGCTTGGGGGGCGGATCTACAGATACGCAGTATTTT
CASSLGGGSTDTQYF
>once|.|TRBV28|TRBJ1-5
TGTGCCAGCAGTCCAACCTGGGACTCTGGGGCCCAGCATTTT
CASSPTWDSGAQHF
>once|TRBD2|TRBV5-4|TRBJ2-5
TGTGCCAGCAGCTTTAGCGGGGGGGGGACCCAGTACTTC
CASSFSGGGTQYF
>.|TRBD1|TRBV5-1|TRBJ2-5
TGCGCCAGCAGCAGATCCGGGACAGAAGAGACCCAGTACTTC
CASSRSGTEETQYF
>few|TRBD1|TRBV15|TRBJ1-1
TGTGCCACCAGCAGAGATATCCCGGACAGGGGAGGCGGCGGAGCTTTCTTT
CATSRDIPDRGGGGAFF
>.|.|TRBV2|TRBJ1-1
TGTGCCAGCAGTGAAAGGGCGGGGCGGAACACTGAAGCTTTCTTT
CASSERAGRNTEAFF
>.|TRBD1|TRBV7-9|TRBJ1-2
TGTGCCAGCAGCCCGACGACAGGGGGCCTCTATGGCTACACCTTC
CASSPTTGGLYGYTF
>once|TRBD1|TRBV4-1|TRBJ2-2
TGCGCCAGCAGCCCAAGGAGGTTGTGGGACAGGGCGGACACCGGGGAGCTGTTTTTT
CASSPRRLWDRADTGELFF
>.|TRBD2|TRBV4-1|TRBJ2-1
TGCGCCAGCAGCCAAGAGTGGAGCGGGGGGGCCGATGAGCAGTTCTTC
CASSQEWSGGADEQFF
>.|.|TRBV9|TRBJ2-2
TGTGCCAGCAGTTTTTTCCTAGATACCGGGGAGCTGTTTTTT
CASSFFLDTGELFF